Sequencing of this TCR beta chain was carried out in a study of control samples from healthy donors and cancer patients (dated by TCRdb to about 2020). CDR1 SGHAT and CDR2 FQNNGV were looked up in the germline V gene. The V and J ends are trimmed by 0 bases and 0 bases, leaving 15 bases between them. The CDR3, cysteine through phenylalanine, is 17 amino acids long. Solely the CDR3 DNA is kept, with 51 bases framed from the first base. As for this clone: The antigen it binds to is not known. The sample holds no much larger clone one base away, and base qualities are not on file.

Libraries were made using the immunoSEQ multiplex PCR assay. TCRdb carries this immuneACCESS record with in-frame sequences only. Its versions omit some clonotypes, under half of them owing to an unresolved V gene in the studies checked, with the rest unexplained. Across this sample there are 130,000 or so clones, with around 87% seen only once. The top ten clones comprise 9.5% to 13% of the sample. The rearranged chain carries TRBV11-2 and TRBJ2-7, with a weak D call of TRBD2 (5 bases match). The TCR sequence derives from a man aged 25-45 years in good health. Sequencing was carried out using blood. The DNA is as follows: TGTGCCAGCAGCTTAGATGGTCCACCTGGGAGCTCCTACGAGCAGTACTTC. It translates as CASSLDGPPGSSYEQYF. Extended through the reference TRBV11-2 and TRBJ2-7 proteins, this CDR3 yields the full variable domain: EAGVAQSPRYKIIEKRQSVAFWCNPISGHATLYWYQQILGQGPKLLIQFQNNGVVDDSQLPKDRFSAERLKGVDSTLKIQPAKLEDSAVYLCASSLDGPPGSSYEQYFGPGTRLTVT.